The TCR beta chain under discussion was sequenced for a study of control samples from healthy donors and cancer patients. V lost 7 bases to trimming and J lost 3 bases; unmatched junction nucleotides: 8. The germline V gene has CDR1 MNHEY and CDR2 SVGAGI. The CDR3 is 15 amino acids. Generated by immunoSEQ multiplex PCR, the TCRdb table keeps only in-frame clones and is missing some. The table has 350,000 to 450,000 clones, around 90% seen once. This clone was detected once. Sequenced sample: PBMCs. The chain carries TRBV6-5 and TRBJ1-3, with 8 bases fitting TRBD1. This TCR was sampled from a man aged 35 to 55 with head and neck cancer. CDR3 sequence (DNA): TGTGCCAGCACCGCACAGGGGGTGGTTGGAAACACCATATATTTT. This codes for CASTAQGVVGNTIYF.